A single sample gave rise to the 30 T cell receptor beta chains below, sequenced in a study of blood T cells in healthy people across ages. Using a J-beta primer mix together with a sample-barcoded 5' primer, a second PCR was run for about 6 to 12 cycles. Each CDR3 protein is one row after TCRdb ran MiXCR on the 5' RACE reads. The top ten clones hold around 40% of a sample with about 750,000 distinct CDR3 sequences, roughly 50% of them seen once. The sequenced sample consisted of blood. The receptors originated from a man aged 80 or over in good health.

The chain is built from TRBV12-3 or TRBV12-4 and TRBJ2-7, with 7 positions matching TRBD2. The CDR3 runs to 13 residues. Trimming removed 1 base from V and 4 bases from J; junction bases left unmatched: 1. The CDR3 protein is CASSLGREYEQYF. DNA of the CDR3: TGTGCCAGCAGTTTAGGGCGGGAGTACGAGCAGTACTTC.

This clonotype was recorded once. Relative to the germline gene, one junction end is altered; a read error may explain this. This chain links TRBV7-2 with TRBJ2-1; D is uncertain. The J call may be wrong; the DNA end is better matched by TRBJ2-7. From germline, CDR1 is SGHTA and CDR2 FQGNSA. The CDR3 covers 13 residues. The CDR3 region is CVSSLGPYNEQYF. The CDR3 coding sequence is TGTGTCAGCAGCTTAGGGCCATACAATGAGCAGTACTTC.

The chain joins TRBV27 to TRBJ2-7, with 8 positions matching TRBD1. The J call may be mistaken, given a closer DNA end match to TRBJ2-5. The CDR3 is made up of 14 amino acids. CDR1 is MNHEY and CDR2 is SMNVEV in the germline V gene (reference sequence). CDR3 protein: CASSPWDRIGTQYF. CDR3 nucleotides: TGTGCCAGCAGTCCATGGGACAGGATCGGGACCCAGTACTTC.

This clonotype occurred a few times. The chain combines TRBV9 with TRBJ2-1; the match to TRBD2 covers 8 bases. CDR3 length: 15 residues. The V segment lost 0 bases and the J segment 6 bases; nucleotides outside the gene matches: 5. Germline CDR1 is SGDLS and CDR2 is YYNGEE. The CDR3 DNA is TGTGCCAGCAGCGTAGGGGGACTAGTACCCAATGAGCAGTTCTTC. It codes for CASSVGGLVPNEQFF.

The rearrangement links TRBV29-1 to TRBJ2-3; TRBD2 matches at 9 bases. CDR1 is SQVTM and CDR2 is ANQGSEA in the germline V gene. Germline trimming cut 6 bases from V and 7 bases from J; bases unmatched to any gene: 11. The CDR3 length is 14 residues. DNA of the CDR3: TGCAGCGTCGCCCGGATTAGCGGGAGTAATACGCAGTATTTT. This sequence encodes CSVARISGSNTQYF.

CDR3 sequence reads: CATSKGPDTQYF. DNA for the CDR3: TGTGCCACCAGCAAGGGCCCAGATACGCAGTATTTT. The chain has TRBV24-1 and TRBJ2-3; D unresolved. This CDR3 has 12 amino acids. The germline V and J ends were trimmed by 7 bases and 4 bases, with 8 bases remaining between them. CDR1 is KGHDR and CDR2 is SFDVKD in the germline V gene.

The chain is built from TRBV7-9 and TRBJ2-1; perhaps TRBD2 as D (5 bases). Trimming stripped 5 bases from V and 6 bases from J, with 17 bases between. The CDR3 is 15 residues long. The germline CDR1 and CDR2 sequences are SEHNR and FQNEAQ (reference sequence). The CDR3, as DNA: TGTGCCAGCAGCCCCGGACTTGGGCCTAGCAATGAGCAGTTCTTC. This codes for CASSPGLGPSNEQFF.

This clonotype was detected only a few times. V and J are TRBV18 and TRBJ1-2; D remains ambiguous. Germline values: CDR1 KGHSH, CDR2 LQKENI. The CDR3 contains 14 residues. V lost 1 base and J 2 bases, leaving 8 bases between the germline ends. CDR3 in DNA: TGTGCCAGCTCACCACTGTCACAGAACTATGGCTACACCTTC. As protein: CASSPLSQNYGYTF.

The chain combines TRBV20-1 with TRBJ1-2; D is perhaps TRBD1 (5 bases). CDR3 length equals 12 residues. Germline V gives CDR1 DFQATT, CDR2 SNEGSKA (reference sequence). The V end lost 6 bases, the J end lost 8 bases, and 16 bases lay between the germline ends. CDR3 loop: CSARRQGGGYTF. The CDR3 bases are TGCAGTGCCCGGCGGCAGGGTGGCGGCTACACCTTC.

The sample holds a few counts of this clonotype. V is TRBV20-1 and J is TRBJ2-1, with 9 bases fitting TRBD2. The CDR3 loop spans 16 amino acids. V lost 6 bases to trimming and J lost 2 bases; unmatched junction nucleotides: 11. Germline-derived CDR1 and CDR2 are DFQATT and SNEGSKA (reference sequence). The CDR3 region has the DNA TGCAGTGCCGAGGGTAGGGCTAGCGGGACCTACAATGAGCAGTTCTTC. Translation gives CSAEGRASGTYNEQFF.

Here the CDR3 reads CASSEVGRRSSTDTQYF. As DNA, the CDR3 is TGTGCCAGCAGCGAAGTGGGGAGGAGGTCTAGCACAGATACGCAGTATTTT. The rearrangement uses TRBV9 and TRBJ2-3, with TRBD2 as a possible D gene (6 bases). V lost 3 bases to trimming and J lost 0 bases, with 17 bases between them. Germline CDR1 and CDR2: SGDLS and YYNGEE. The CDR3 covers 17 residues.

The J gene is TRBJ1-2, the V gene TRBV2, with D possibly TRBD1 on 6 matching bases. Germline CDR1 reads SNHLY; CDR2 reads FYNNEI. V was shortened by 8 bases and J by 2 bases, with 9 bases between the two germline ends. The CDR3 has 12 residues. CDR3 in amino acids: CASRDNNYGYTF. Here the CDR3 DNA reads TGTGCCAGCCGGGACAACAACTATGGCTACACCTTC.

This clonotype was picked up a small number of times. This chain links TRBV27 with TRBJ2-7, with D unresolved. The CDR3 spans 10 residues. The ends were cut back, 8 bases at V and 11 bases at J, with 13 bases in the middle. CDR1 MNHEY and CDR2 SMNVEV come from the germline V gene (reference sequence). CDR3 in amino acids: CASGSYREYF. The CDR3 DNA sequence: TGTGCCAGCGGGTCCTACCGGGAGTACTTC.

V usage is TRBV24-1 and J usage is TRBJ2-3, with a possible D match to TRBD2 (5 bases). The V end lost 2 bases, the J end lost 2 bases, and 13 bases lay between the germline ends. The CDR3 runs 16 residues. Germline V gene lookup returns CDR1 KGHDR and CDR2 SFDVKD. CDR3 residues: CATSDSWTGNTDTQYF. For the CDR3, the DNA is TGTGCCACCAGTGATTCCTGGACTGGAAACACAGATACGCAGTATTTT.

The CDR3 DNA reads TGTGCCAGCAGTTTAGTCATGGTGGTCAATGAGCAGTTCTTC. It yields the protein CASSLVMVVNEQFF. V gene TRBV28 combines with J gene TRBJ2-1, with D hard to call. V lost 2 bases and J lost 6, with 11 bases in between. Germline CDR1 reads MDHEN; CDR2 reads SYDVKM. CDR3 length: 14 residues.

This clonotype was observed a few times. Here the CDR3 DNA reads TGTGCCAGCAAAAGACAGGGGAAGGTGGATGAGCAGTTCTTC. The encoded protein is CASKRQGKVDEQFF. The rearrangement joins TRBV6-5 to TRBJ2-1, with 8 bases lining up with TRBD1. The CDR3 has 14 amino acids. Germline V gives CDR1 MNHEY, CDR2 SVGAGI. V lost 7 bases to trimming and J lost 8 bases; unmatched junction nucleotides: 10.

This chain links TRBV20-1 with TRBJ2-1; 7 bases fit TRBD1. With 2 bases clipped from V and 8 bases from J, the junction kept 3 bases outside the gene matches. This CDR3 region has 12 residues. Per germline, CDR1 DFQATT and CDR2 SNEGSKA (reference sequence). The CDR3, as DNA: TGCAGTGCTAGAACCGACAGGGATGAGCAGTTCTTC. Its translation is CSARTDRDEQFF.

The chain combines TRBV11-2 with TRBJ2-7; D not resolved. Trimming took 1 base from V and 3 from J, leaving 13 bases between them. CDR3 size: 15 residues. Germline values: CDR1 SGHAT, CDR2 FQNNGV. CDR3 DNA sequence: TGTGCCAGCAGCTTAGGGTCTGCTAGGAACTACGAGCAGTACTTC. It codes for CASSLGSARNYEQYF.

J is TRBJ1-1 and V is TRBV3-1; TRBD1 matches 7 bases. CDR1 and CDR2 (germline): LGHDT, YNNKEL (reference sequence). There are 14 residues in the CDR3. The V segment lost 4 bases and the J segment 3 bases; nucleotides outside the gene matches: 5. The CDR3 coding sequence is TGTGCCAGCAGCCTTCGGGACAGTTACACTGAAGCTTTCTTT. It specifies CASSLRDSYTEAFF.

Notes on this clonotype: Compared with germline, one end of the junction differs, possibly owing to a read error. The genes are TRBV28 and TRBJ2-7, with 7 bases identical to TRBD1. CDR1 MDHEN and CDR2 SYDVKM come from the germline V gene. CDR3 length: 17 residues. For the CDR3, the DNA is TGTGCCAGCCGTTTGACAGGGTGGGGCCCAAGCTCCTACGAGCAGTACTTC. Its protein product is CASRLTGWGPSSYEQYF.

This clonotype was seen only a few times. This chain connects TRBV6-1 to TRBJ1-2, with D unclear. The germline gives CDR1 MNHNS, CDR2 SASEGT. The CDR3 spans 15 residues. Trimming left V 3 bases short and J 5 bases short, with 16 bases between. Here the CDR3 DNA reads TGTGCCAGCAGTGAGGGTACGACCCCGGTTTATGGCTACACCTTC. Its protein product is CASSEGTTPVYGYTF.

This clonotype has just a few counts. The chain is built from TRBV9 and TRBJ2-1; D may be TRBD2 (5 bases). Germline V gene sequence: CDR1 SGDLS, CDR2 YYNGEE. This CDR3 spans 17 amino acids. Trimming removed 2 bases from V and 3 bases from J, with 18 bases in between. Written as DNA, the CDR3 is TGTGCCAGCAGCGTTGGTTCACGGGGAGCGGTCTACAATGAGCAGTTCTTC. It specifies CASSVGSRGAVYNEQFF.

V and J are TRBV6-2 or TRBV6-3 and TRBJ2-5; 7 positions agree with TRBD2. CDR3 size: 21 residues. CDR1 and CDR2 (germline): MNHEY, SVGEGT. V lost 0 bases to trimming and J lost 3 bases; unmatched junction nucleotides: 22. The CDR3 spells CASSYSEASFSGPAGEETQYF. CDR3 DNA: TGTGCCAGCAGTTACTCCGAGGCGTCTTTCTCAGGACCGGCGGGAGAAGAGACCCAGTACTTC.

V usage is TRBV29-1 and J usage is TRBJ1-4, with D possibly TRBD1 on 6 matching bases. Germline V gene sequence: CDR1 SQVTM, CDR2 ANQGSEA. The CDR3 is 12 residues long. V lost 5 bases and J lost 8, with 12 bases in between. DNA of the CDR3: TGCAGCGTTCGGCAGGGGACAGAAAAACTGTTTTTT. This translates into CSVRQGTEKLFF.

This chain connects TRBV6-1 to TRBJ2-7; 7 bases align to TRBD2. CDR3 length: 14 residues. Germline CDR1 and CDR2: MNHNS and SASEGT. V was pared by 1 base and J by 9 bases, with 9 bases of the junction left unmatched. CDR3 sequence: CASSEGTGGRRQYF. The CDR3 nucleotides are TGTGCCAGCAGTGAAGGTACGGGGGGACGGCGGCAGTACTTC.

Regarding this clonotype: Since a much larger clone is just one base distant, this may be a read error. The genes are TRBV29-1 and TRBJ2-5; perhaps TRBD1 as D (6 bases). In germline, CDR1 is SQVTM, CDR2 ANQGSEA. Trimming removed 5 bases at V and 5 bases at J, with 12 bases between. The CDR3 extends over 12 amino acids. CDR3 in DNA: TGCAGCGTTTTAACAGGGTCGGAGACCCAGTACTTC. It is translated as CSVLTGSETQYF.

The chain has TRBV5-5 and TRBJ2-7, with TRBD2 identical over 8 bases. The CDR3 runs to 15 residues. Unmatched junction bases numbered 8, after V lost 4 bases and J lost 2 bases. Germline V gene lookup returns CDR1 SGHKS and CDR2 YYEKEE (reference sequence). The CDR3 DNA sequence: TGTGCCAGCAGCCCGGTAGCGGGACGACCCTACGAGCAGTACTTC. Amino acids: CASSPVAGRPYEQYF.

This rearrangement joins TRBV13 to TRBJ2-1; 8 bases are shared with TRBD2. The CDR3 loop spans 15 amino acids. Looked up from germline, CDR1 is PRHDT and CDR2 is FYEKMQ (reference sequence). Unmatched junction bases numbered 12, after V lost 4 bases and J lost 10 bases. CDR3 protein: CASSSPGLESHEQFF. The DNA for the CDR3 is TGTGCCAGCAGCTCCCCGGGACTAGAATCTCACGAGCAGTTCTTC. Together with reference TRBV13 and TRBJ2-1, the CDR3 gives the full variable domain: AAGVIQSPRHLIKEKRETATLKCYPIPRHDTVYWYQQGPGQDPQFLISFYEKMQSDKGSIPDRFSAQQFSDYHSELNMSSLELGDSALYFCASSSPGLESHEQFFGPGTRLTVL.

This clonotype was detected once. V is TRBV6-1 and J is TRBJ1-5; D is undetermined. CDR3 length equals 14 residues. The germline CDR1 and CDR2 sequences are MNHNS and SASEGT. V was clipped by 8 bases and J by 11 bases, with 22 bases between them. The CDR3 coding sequence is TGTGCCAGCTGCCAGGACGGTCTGAATCTAGCCCAGCATTTT. This gives the protein CASCQDGLNLAQHF.

This clonotype was counted a few times. The genes are TRBV28 and TRBJ2-1; no clear D. The CDR3 loop spans 13 amino acids. CDR1 is MDHEN, CDR2 SYDVKM, per germline. V lost 3 bases to trimming and J lost 10 bases, with 13 bases between them. The CDR3 loop is CASSLSNPSEQFF. CDR3 in DNA: TGTGCCAGCAGTTTGAGCAACCCCAGCGAGCAGTTCTTC.